What follows describes a single T cell receptor beta chain. Antigen: not known. Unique molecular identifiers (one per individual cDNA molecule) were attached. MiXCR, run by TCRdb on the 5' RACE reads, gives a single entry per CDR3 protein. The sample lists 60,000 to 75,000 distinct CDR3 sequences, more than 8.5% occurring once. This entry is derived from a study of early T cells in non-severe SARS-CoV-2 infection. As for the study in general: Sequencing targeted bulk RNA from unsorted whole blood, leaving chains unpaired. Study findings and constraints: VDJdb-based annotation leaned toward anti-spike CD8 responses and missed private and CD4 specificities.

The CDR3 is 17 residues long. Unmatched junction bases numbered 12, after V lost 4 bases and J lost 4 bases. CDR1 and CDR2 (germline): ENHRY, SYGVKD. The input for sequencing was whole blood, taken at baseline. The sequence was obtained from an adult who was a healthcare worker with PCR-confirmed SARS-CoV-2 infection or an uninfected control (not recorded which). The V gene is TRBV10-3, the J gene TRBJ2-1; 8 bases map to TRBD1. CDR3 sequence (DNA): TGTGCCATCAGTGGGCCGGACCAGGGGGCGCGGTACAATGAGCAGTTCTTC. Its protein product is CAISGPDQGARYNEQFF.